The text below deals with one T cell receptor beta chain. As yet, its antigen is unknown. The source of the sample is a study of Tregs in tolerant kidney transplant recipients. Study-level points and caveats: This study did not directly address biological reproducibility. Tregs expanded with activated donor B cells seemed most donor-specific.

Profiled with immunoSEQ multiplex PCR; TCRdb holds only in-frame clones, not every one. The sample has about 19,000 clones; 55% to 75% are singletons. The CDR3 is 15 amino acids. V was clipped by 3 bases and J by 1 base, with 10 bases between them. Germline loops: CDR1 KGHSH, CDR2 LQKENI. The chain is built from TRBV18 and TRBJ1-3; TRBD1 is a possible D gene (5 bases). This receptor was taken from a human donor in good health. The sequenced sample consisted of Tregs from blood cultured with allogeneic cells. The CDR3 DNA is TGTGCCAGCTCACCCCCGGGGACTTCTGGAAACACCATATATTTT. Encoded protein: CASSPPGTSGNTIYF.